This T cell receptor (beta chain) was observed in a study of T cell responses to AZD1222 COVID-19 vaccine. Study-wide results and limits: Repertoire collection took place solely once the T cell response had peaked.

In the case of this clone: Its antigen is as yet unknown.

Produced via immunoSEQ multiplex PCR; TCRdb's table is partial and in-frame only. The table records around 130,000 clones, approximately 90% of them present only once. The CDR3 totals 17 residues. Germline V lookup: CDR1 LNHNV, CDR2 YYDKDF (reference sequence). V was pared by 0 bases and J by 4 bases, with 6 bases of the junction left unmatched. The TCR was taken from an adult who received the MenACWY meningococcal vaccine as a control. The material sequenced was peripheral blood, taken 28 days after the second dose of the MenACWY control vaccine. The chain recombines TRBV15 with TRBJ2-1; the match to TRBD2 covers 10 bases. DNA for the CDR3: TGTGCCACCAGCAGAGACGCACTGACTAGCGGGTACAATGAGCAGTTCTTC. Amino acid sequence: CATSRDALTSGYNEQFF. Drawing the rest from reference TRBV15 and TRBJ2-1, the complete variable domain is DAMVIQNPRYQVTQFGKPVTLSCSQTLNHNVMYWYQQKSSQAPKLLFHYYDKDFNNEADTPDNFQSRRPNTSFCFLDIRSPGLGDTAMYLCATSRDALTSGYNEQFFGPGTRLTVL.